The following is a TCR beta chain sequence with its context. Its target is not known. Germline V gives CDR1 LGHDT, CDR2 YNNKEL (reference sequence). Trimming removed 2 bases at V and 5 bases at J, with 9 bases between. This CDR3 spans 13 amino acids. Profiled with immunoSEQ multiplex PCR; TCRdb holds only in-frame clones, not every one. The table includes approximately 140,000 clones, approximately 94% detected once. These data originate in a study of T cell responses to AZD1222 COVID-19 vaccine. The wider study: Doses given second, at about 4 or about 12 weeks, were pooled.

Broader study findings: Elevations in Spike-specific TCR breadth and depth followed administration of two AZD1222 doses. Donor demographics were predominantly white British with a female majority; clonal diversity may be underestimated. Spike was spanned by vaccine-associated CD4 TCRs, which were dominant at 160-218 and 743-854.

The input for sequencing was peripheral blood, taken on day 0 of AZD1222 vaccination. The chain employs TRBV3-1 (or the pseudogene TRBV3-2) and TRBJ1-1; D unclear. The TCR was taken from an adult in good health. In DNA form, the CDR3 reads TGTGCCAGCAGCCAATCCGACGTAACTGAAGCTTTCTTT. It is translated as CASSQSDVTEAFF.